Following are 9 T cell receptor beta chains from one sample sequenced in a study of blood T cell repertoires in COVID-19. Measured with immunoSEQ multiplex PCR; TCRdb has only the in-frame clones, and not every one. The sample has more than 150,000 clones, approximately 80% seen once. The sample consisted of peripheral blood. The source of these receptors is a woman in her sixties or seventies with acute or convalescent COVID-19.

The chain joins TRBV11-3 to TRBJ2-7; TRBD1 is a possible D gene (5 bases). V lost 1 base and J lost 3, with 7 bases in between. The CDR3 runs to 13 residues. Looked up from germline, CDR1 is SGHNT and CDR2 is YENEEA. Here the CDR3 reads CASSLGDSYEQYF. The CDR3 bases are TGTGCCAGCAGCTTAGGAGACAGCTACGAGCAGTACTTC.

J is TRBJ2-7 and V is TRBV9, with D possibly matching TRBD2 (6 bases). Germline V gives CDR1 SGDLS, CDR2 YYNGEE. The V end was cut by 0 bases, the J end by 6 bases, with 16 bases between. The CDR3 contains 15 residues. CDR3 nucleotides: TGTGCCAGCAGCGTAGCCCAAGGGAGGACGGGCGAGCAGTACTTC. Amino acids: CASSVAQGRTGEQYF.

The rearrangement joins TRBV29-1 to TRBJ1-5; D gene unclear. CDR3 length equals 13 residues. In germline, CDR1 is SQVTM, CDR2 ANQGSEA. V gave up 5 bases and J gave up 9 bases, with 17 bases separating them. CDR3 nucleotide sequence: TGCAGCGTTCGGGTGGCAGTTGGTGGGCCCCAGCATTTT. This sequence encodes CSVRVAVGGPQHF.

CDR3 DNA: TGTGCCAGAGAGTCAGGGGACCTCACCGGGGAGCTGTTTTTT. Translation: CARESGDLTGELFF. The chain joins TRBV6-5 to TRBJ2-2; D is perhaps TRBD1 (6 bases). This CDR3 comprises 14 residues. Trimming pared 9 bases from V and 4 bases from J, leaving 15 bases between. The germline CDR1 and CDR2 sequences are MNHEY and SVGAGI.

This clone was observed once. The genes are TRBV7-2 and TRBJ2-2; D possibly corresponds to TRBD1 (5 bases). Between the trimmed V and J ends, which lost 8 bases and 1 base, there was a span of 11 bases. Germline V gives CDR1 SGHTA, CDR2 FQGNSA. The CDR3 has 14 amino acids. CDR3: CASRTDRNTGELFF. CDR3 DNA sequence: TGTGCCAGCCGCACCGACAGGAACACCGGGGAGCTGTTTTTT.

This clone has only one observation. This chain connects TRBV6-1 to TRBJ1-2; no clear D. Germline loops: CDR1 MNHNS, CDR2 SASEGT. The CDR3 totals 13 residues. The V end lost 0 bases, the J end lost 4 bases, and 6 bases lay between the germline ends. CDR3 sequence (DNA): TGTGCCAGCAGTGAAGCCGGTTCCTATGGCTACACCTTC. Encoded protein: CASSEAGSYGYTF.

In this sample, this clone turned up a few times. The CDR3 is CASHGTAAVAFF. The CDR3 DNA follows: TGTGCCAGTCACGGGACAGCCGCCGTAGCTTTCTTT. The gene calls are TRBV11-1 and TRBJ1-1; 7 bases are a match to TRBD1. The CDR3 consists of 12 residues. The ends lost 9 bases at V and 10 bases at J; junction bases unmatched: 11. Germline CDR1 is SGHAT and CDR2 is FQDESV (reference sequence).

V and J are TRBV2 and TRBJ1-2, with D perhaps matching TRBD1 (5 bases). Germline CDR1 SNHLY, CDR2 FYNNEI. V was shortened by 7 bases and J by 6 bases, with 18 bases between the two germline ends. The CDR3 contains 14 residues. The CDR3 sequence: CASNRQISSHGYTF. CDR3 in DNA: TGTGCCAGCAACCGACAGATTTCGTCCCATGGCTACACCTTC.

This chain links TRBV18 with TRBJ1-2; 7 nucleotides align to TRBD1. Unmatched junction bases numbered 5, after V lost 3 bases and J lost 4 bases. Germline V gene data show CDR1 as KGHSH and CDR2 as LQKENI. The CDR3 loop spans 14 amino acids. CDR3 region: CASSPSGQLYGYTF. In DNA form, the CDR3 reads TGTGCCAGCTCACCCTCGGGACAGCTCTATGGCTACACCTTC.